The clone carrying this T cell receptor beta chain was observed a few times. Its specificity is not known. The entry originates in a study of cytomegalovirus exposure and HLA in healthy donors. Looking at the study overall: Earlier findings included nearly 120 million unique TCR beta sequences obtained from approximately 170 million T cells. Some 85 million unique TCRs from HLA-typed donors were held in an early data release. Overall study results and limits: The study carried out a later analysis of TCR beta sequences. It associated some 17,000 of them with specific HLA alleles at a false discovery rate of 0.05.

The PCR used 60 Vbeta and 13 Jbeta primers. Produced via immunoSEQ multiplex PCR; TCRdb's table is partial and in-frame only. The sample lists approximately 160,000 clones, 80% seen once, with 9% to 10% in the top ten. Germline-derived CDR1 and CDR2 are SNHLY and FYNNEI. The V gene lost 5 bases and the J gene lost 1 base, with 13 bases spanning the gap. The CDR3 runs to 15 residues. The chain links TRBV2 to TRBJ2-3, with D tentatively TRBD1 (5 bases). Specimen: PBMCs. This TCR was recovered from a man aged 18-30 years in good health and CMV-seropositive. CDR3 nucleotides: TGTGCCAGCAGTCGCCAGGGCGAAGGCACAGATACGCAGTATTTT. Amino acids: CASSRQGEGTDTQYF.